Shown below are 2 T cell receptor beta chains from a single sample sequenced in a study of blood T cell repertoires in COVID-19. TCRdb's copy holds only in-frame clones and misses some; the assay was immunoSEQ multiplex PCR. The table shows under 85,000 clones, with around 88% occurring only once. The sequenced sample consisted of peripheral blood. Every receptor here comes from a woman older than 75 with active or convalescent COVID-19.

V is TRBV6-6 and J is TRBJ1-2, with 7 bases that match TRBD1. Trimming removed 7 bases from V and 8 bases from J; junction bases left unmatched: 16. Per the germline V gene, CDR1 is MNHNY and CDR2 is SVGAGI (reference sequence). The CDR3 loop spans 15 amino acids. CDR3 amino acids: CASTDSTGTVGGYTF. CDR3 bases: TGTGCCAGCACCGACTCCACAGGGACAGTCGGGGGCTACACCTTC.

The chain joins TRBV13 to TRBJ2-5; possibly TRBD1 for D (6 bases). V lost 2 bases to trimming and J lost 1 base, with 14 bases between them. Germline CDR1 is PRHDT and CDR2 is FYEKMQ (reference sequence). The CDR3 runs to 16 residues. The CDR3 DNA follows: TGTGCCAGCAGCTTATGGGGACACCCCGGCCAAGAGACCCAGTACTTC. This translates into CASSLWGHPGQETQYF.